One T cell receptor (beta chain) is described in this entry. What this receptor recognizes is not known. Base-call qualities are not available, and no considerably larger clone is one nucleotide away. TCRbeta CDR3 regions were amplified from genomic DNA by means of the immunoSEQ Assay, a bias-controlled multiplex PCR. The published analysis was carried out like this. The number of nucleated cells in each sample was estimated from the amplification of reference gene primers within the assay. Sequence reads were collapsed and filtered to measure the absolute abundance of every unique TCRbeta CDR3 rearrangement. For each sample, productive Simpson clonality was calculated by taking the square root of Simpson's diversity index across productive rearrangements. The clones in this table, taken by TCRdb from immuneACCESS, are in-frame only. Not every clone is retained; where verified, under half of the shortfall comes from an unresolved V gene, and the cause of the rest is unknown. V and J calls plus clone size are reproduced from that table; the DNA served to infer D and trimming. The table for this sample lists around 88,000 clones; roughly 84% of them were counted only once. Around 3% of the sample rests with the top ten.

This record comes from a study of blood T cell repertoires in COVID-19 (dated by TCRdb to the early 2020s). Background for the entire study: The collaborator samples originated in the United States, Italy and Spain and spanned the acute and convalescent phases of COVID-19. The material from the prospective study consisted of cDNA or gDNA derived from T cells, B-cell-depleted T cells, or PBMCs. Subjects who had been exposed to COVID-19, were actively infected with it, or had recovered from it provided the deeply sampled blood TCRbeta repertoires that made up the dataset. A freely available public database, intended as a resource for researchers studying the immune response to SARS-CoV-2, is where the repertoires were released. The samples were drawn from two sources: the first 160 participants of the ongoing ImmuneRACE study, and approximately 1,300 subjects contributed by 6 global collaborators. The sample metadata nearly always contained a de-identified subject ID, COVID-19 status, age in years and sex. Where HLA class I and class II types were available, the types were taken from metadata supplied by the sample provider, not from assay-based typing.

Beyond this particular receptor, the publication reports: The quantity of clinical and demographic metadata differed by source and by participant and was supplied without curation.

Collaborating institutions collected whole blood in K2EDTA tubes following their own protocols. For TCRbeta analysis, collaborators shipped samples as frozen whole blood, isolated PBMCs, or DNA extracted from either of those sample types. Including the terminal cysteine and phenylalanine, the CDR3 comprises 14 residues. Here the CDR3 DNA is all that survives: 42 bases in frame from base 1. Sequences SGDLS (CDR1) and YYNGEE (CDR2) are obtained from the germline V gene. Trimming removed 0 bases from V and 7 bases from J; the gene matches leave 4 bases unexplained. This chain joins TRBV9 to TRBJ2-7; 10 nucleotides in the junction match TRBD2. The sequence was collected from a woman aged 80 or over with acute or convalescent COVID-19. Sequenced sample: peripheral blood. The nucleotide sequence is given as TGTGCCAGCAGCGTAGACCCACTAGCGGGGGAGCAGTACTTC. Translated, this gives CASSVDPLAGEQYF.